Sequencing of this T cell receptor beta chain was carried out in a study of blood T cell repertoires in COVID-19 (dated by TCRdb to between 2020 and 2021). In terms of the full investigation: Collaborator samples came from the United States, Italy and Spain and covered acute and convalescent phases of COVID-19. The material from the prospective study consisted of cDNA or gDNA derived from T cells, B-cell-depleted T cells, or PBMCs. Deeply sampled blood TCRbeta repertoires from subjects exposed to, actively infected with, or recovered from COVID-19 were included in the dataset. The repertoires were made available in a free public database intended to serve as a resource for research on the immune response to SARS-CoV-2. Samples were obtained from the ongoing ImmuneRACE study (first 160 participants) and from 1,254 subjects provided by 6 global collaborators. The sample metadata nearly always contained a de-identified subject ID, COVID-19 status, age in years and sex. Where available, HLA class I and class II types were taken from metadata supplied by the sample provider and were not determined by assay-based typing. The research as a whole found: The amount of clinical and demographic metadata varied by source and participant and was provided uncurated.

The collaborating institutions used their own protocols to collect whole blood in K2EDTA tubes. For TCRbeta analysis, collaborators shipped samples in one of three forms: frozen whole blood, isolated PBMCs, or DNA extracted from either of those sample types. TCRbeta CDR3 regions were amplified from genomic DNA using the immunoSEQ Assay, a bias-controlled multiplex PCR. Per the authors' processing: Nucleated cell counts per sample were estimated from amplification of reference gene primers within the assay. To quantify the absolute abundance of each unique TCRbeta CDR3 rearrangement, sequence reads were collapsed and filtered. For each sample, productive Simpson clonality was calculated by taking the square root of Simpson's diversity index across productive rearrangements. TCRdb took over this immuneACCESS table, retaining in-frame rearrangements with V and J assigned. Such tables are incomplete; in checked studies, under half of the missing clones stem from an unresolved V gene, and the remainder is unexplained. V, J and clone size reflect that table, while D and trimming were determined from the DNA. Counted in this sample were over 150,000 clones; around 80% of them appeared once. Approximately 7% of the sample rests with the top ten.

As regards this clone: Its antigen specificity is not known. Per-base quality was not reported, and no clone a single base away is much larger than it.

Cut back by 6 bases and 5 bases, the V and J ends lie 10 bases apart. The CDR3, from cysteine to phenylalanine, totals 12 residues. The DNA shown is the 36-base CDR3, in frame from base 1. CDR1 and CDR2, per the germline V gene, are MNHEY and SVGAGI. This chain joins TRBV6-5 to TRBJ2-5; TRBD2 is possibly the D segment (5 matching bases). The clonotype was recovered from a human donor in a cohort sampled during active COVID-19. Sample: peripheral blood. DNA sequence: TGTGCCAGCAGCTACGGGGAGGAGACCCAGTACTTC. Translation gives CASSYGEETQYF.